This TCR beta chain comes out of a study of cytotoxic CD8 clonotypes in ibrutinib-treated CLL. For the study at large: Researchers reported about a dozen relapsed/refractory and under 16 treatment-naive patients, fewer than 18 of them IGHV unmutated. Notes on the study in general: Higher clonality was seen at ibrutinib response and a return toward baseline at progression.

Turning to this clone: What it binds is unknown.

Depth targeted 1 in 200,000 to 1 in 1 million T cells, averaging approximately 10x coverage per clonotype. This table comes from immunoSEQ multiplex PCR, and its TCRdb copy is limited to in-frame clones, with some not included. This table holds 130,000 to 150,000 clones, less than 95% found once. The CDR3 length is 15 residues. The germline V gene encodes CDR1 SGHDN and CDR2 FVKESK. The V gene lost 4 bases and the J gene lost 4 bases, with 16 bases spanning the gap. The sequencing used PBMCs, collected after 12 months of ibrutinib treatment. The receptor was derived from a human donor with chronic lymphocytic leukemia. The chain links TRBV14 to TRBJ1-1; tentative D call: TRBD1 (5 bases). The CDR3 is CASSLPQGVGTEAFF. As DNA, the CDR3 is TGTGCCAGCAGCCTCCCTCAGGGAGTGGGCACTGAAGCTTTCTTT.